These 2 T cell receptor beta chains originate from one sample sequenced in a study of T cell responses to AZD1222 COVID-19 vaccine. The protocol was immunoSEQ multiplex PCR, while the TCRdb copy is restricted to in-frame clones and leaves out a portion. The sample lists approximately 93,000 clones; approximately 89% were seen once. The specimen was peripheral blood, collected 28 days after the second AZD1222 dose. The receptor set was obtained from an adult who received the AZD1222 COVID-19 vaccine.

This sequence joins TRBV7-3 and TRBJ2-5, with TRBD2 identical over 11 bases. The CDR3 is made up of 15 amino acids. Losses at the gene ends were 3 bases for V and 5 bases for J; bases not matched to a gene: 5. Per the germline V gene, CDR1 is SGHTA and CDR2 is FQGTGA. This CDR3 is CASSFSGGARETQYF. The CDR3 DNA reads as TGTGCCAGCAGCTTTAGCGGGGGGGCACGGGAGACCCAGTACTTC.

The chain carries TRBV19 and TRBJ1-1; D not certain. The CDR3 extends over 12 amino acids. The ends were cut back, 7 bases at V and 3 bases at J, with 9 bases in the middle. Germline CDR1 is LNHDA and CDR2 is SQIVND (reference sequence). CDR3 DNA sequence: TGTGCCAGTAAAACTCAGTACACTGAAGCTTTCTTT. It specifies CASKTQYTEAFF. The whole variable domain, remainder taken from reference TRBV19 and TRBJ1-1, is DGGITQSPKYLFRKEGQNVTLSCEQNLNHDAMYWYRQDPGQGLRLIYYSQIVNDFQKGDIAEGYSVSREKKESFPLTVTSAQKNPTAFYLCASKTQYTEAFFGQGTRLTVV.